What follows are 24 T cell receptor beta chains derived from one specimen sequenced in a study of blood T cell repertoires in COVID-19. The table came from immunoSEQ multiplex PCR; TCRdb's copy has only in-frame clones and leaves some out. The table records 120,000 or so clones, 90% of them present only once. The source material was peripheral blood. These receptors all come from a man aged 50-60 years with active COVID-19.

The chain combines TRBV7-2 with TRBJ1-3; 8 positions agree with TRBD1. The V segment lost 5 bases and the J segment 3 bases; nucleotides outside the gene matches: 3. Germline V gene sequence: CDR1 SGHTA, CDR2 FQGNSA. The CDR3 length is 14 residues. CDR3 sequence reads: CASSRTGIGNTIYF. The CDR3 nucleotides are TGTGCCAGCAGCCGGACAGGGATTGGAAACACCATATATTTT. Full variable domain (rest looked up from reference TRBV7-2 and TRBJ1-3): GAGVSQSPSNKVTEKGKDVELRCDPISGHTALYWYRQSLGQGLEFLIYFQGNSAPDKSGLPSDRFSAERTGGSVSTLTIQRTQQEDSAVYLCASSRTGIGNTIYFGEGSWLTVV.

In DNA, the CDR3 is TGTGCCACCAGTGATTTGAGCGCCAATGAGCAGTTCTTC. Amino acids: CATSDLSANEQFF. This chain connects TRBV24-1 to TRBJ2-1; no definite D call. V was cut by 0 bases and J by 6 bases, with 5 bases left in between. Germline V lookup: CDR1 KGHDR, CDR2 SFDVKD. This CDR3 has 13 amino acids.

The chain uses TRBV7-8 and TRBJ1-1; 8 bases map to TRBD1. CDR3 length: 17 amino acids. Trimming cost V 5 bases and J 2 bases; bases outside gene matches: 13. The V gene's germline CDR1 is SGHVS and CDR2 FQNEAQ. The CDR3 sequence: CASSPERQGRSNTEAFF. As DNA, the CDR3 is TGTGCCAGCAGCCCCGAGCGACAGGGGCGATCTAACACTGAAGCTTTCTTT.

The chain carries TRBV7-2 and TRBJ2-3; 9 nucleotides align to TRBD2. Germline CDR1 is SGHTA and CDR2 is FQGNSA. V was clipped by 0 bases and J by 4 bases; unmatched bases: 8. CDR3 length: 17 residues. The CDR3 DNA is TGTGCCAGCAGCTTAGCGGTTGGCGGGGGGGCATCAGATACGCAGTATTTT. This translates into CASSLAVGGGASDTQYF.

V and J are TRBV14 and TRBJ2-2; 13 positions match TRBD2. The CDR3 runs 21 residues. The germline V gene encodes CDR1 SGHDN and CDR2 FVKESK. The ends lost 0 bases at V and 6 bases at J; junction bases unmatched: 16. The CDR3 DNA reads TGTGCCAGCAGCCAAGATCCTTTTTCGGTCGGACTAGCGGGAGTATCCGGGGAGCTGTTTTTT. Protein product: CASSQDPFSVGLAGVSGELFF.

The genes are TRBV4-1 and TRBJ1-2, with 9 bases matching TRBD1. In germline, CDR1 is MGHRA, CDR2 YSYEKL. The CDR3 sequence is 17 residues long. The V and J ends lost 2 bases and 0 bases, in that order; junction bases with no gene match: 7. For the CDR3, the DNA is TGCGCCAGCAGCCAAAGGGACAGGGCCGAAGCTAACTATGGCTACACCTTC. This codes for CASSQRDRAEANYGYTF.

The rearrangement links TRBV19 to TRBJ1-1; perhaps TRBD1 as D (6 bases). CDR3 size: 14 residues. Germline assignment: CDR1 LNHDA and CDR2 SQIVND (reference sequence). The ends were cut back, 6 bases at V and 0 bases at J, with 11 bases in the middle. The CDR3: CASSQDRLNTEAFF. The CDR3 bases are TGTGCCAGTAGCCAGGACAGATTGAACACTGAAGCTTTCTTT. The variable domain in full, completed from reference TRBV19 and TRBJ1-1, reads DGGITQSPKYLFRKEGQNVTLSCEQNLNHDAMYWYRQDPGQGLRLIYYSQIVNDFQKGDIAEGYSVSREKKESFPLTVTSAQKNPTAFYLCASSQDRLNTEAFFGQGTRLTVV.

The chain carries TRBV10-2 and TRBJ1-6; no firm D call. CDR1 and CDR2 (germline): WSHSY, SAAADI. The CDR3 length is 15 residues. Trimming removed 4 bases at V and 4 bases at J, with 11 bases between. The CDR3 coding sequence is TGCGCCAGCAGTGTTAACAATGTTTATAATTCACCCCTCCACTTT. Protein sequence: CASSVNNVYNSPLHF.

The rearrangement uses TRBV5-4 and TRBJ2-2, with 10 positions matching TRBD2. The V segment lost 4 bases and the J segment 1 base; nucleotides outside the gene matches: 4. Germline V lookup: CDR1 SGHNT, CDR2 YYREEE (reference sequence). This CDR3 is 16 amino acids long. The CDR3 sequence is CASSIGLAVNTGELFF. CDR3 DNA: TGTGCCAGCAGCATCGGACTAGCGGTGAACACCGGGGAGCTGTTTTTT.

The chain combines TRBV5-1 with TRBJ2-1; D perhaps matches TRBD1 (6 bases). The CDR3 consists of 15 residues. Germline V gene lookup returns CDR1 SGHRS and CDR2 YFSETQ. V lost 1 base, J lost 5 bases, and 13 bases lay in between. As DNA, the CDR3 is TGCGCCAGCAGCTTGTGGGCAGGGGCTGACAATGAGCAGTTCTTC. Translating it yields CASSLWAGADNEQFF.

This clone was detected once. V and J are TRBV10-1 and TRBJ2-3, with D tentatively TRBD1 (6 bases). Germline CDR1 WNHNN, CDR2 SYGVQD (reference sequence). This CDR3 is 14 amino acids long. V lost 10 bases and J 3 bases, leaving 17 bases between the germline ends. In DNA, the CDR3 is TGCGCCACCCGAGAATTCAGGGGAACAGATACGCAGTATTTT. Translated: CATREFRGTDTQYF.

This chain joins TRBV18 and TRBJ2-3; 8 bases fit TRBD1. The CDR3 is 15 amino acids. Per the germline V gene, CDR1 is KGHSH and CDR2 is LQKENI. The V segment lost 2 bases and the J segment 1 base; nucleotides outside the gene matches: 2. The DNA for the CDR3 is TGTGCCAGCTCACCATTGACAGGGGGCACAGATACGCAGTATTTT. Protein: CASSPLTGGTDTQYF.

In nucleotides, the CDR3 is TGCGCCACCTCCCCTAGCGGGGGAGGGGATACGCAGTATTTT. As protein: CATSPSGGGDTQYF. The chain joins TRBV5-1 to TRBJ2-3; TRBD2 agrees at 10 bases. The CDR3 covers 14 residues. CDR1 is SGHRS and CDR2 is YFSETQ in the germline V gene. Trimming at V came to 9 bases and at J to 6 bases, leaving 10 bases not matched to a gene.

The genes are TRBV5-8 and TRBJ1-5; TRBD1 matches 7 bases. V shed 2 bases, J shed 7 bases, and the junction held 6 bases outside the gene matches. Per the germline V gene, CDR1 is SGHTS and CDR2 is YDEGEE. The CDR3 is 14 residues long. DNA for the CDR3: TGTGCCAGCAGCTTTGACAGGGATGGCCAGCCCCAGCATTTT. Translation: CASSFDRDGQPQHF.

The V gene is TRBV18, the J gene TRBJ1-6; D gene ambiguous. Looked up from germline, CDR1 is KGHSH and CDR2 is LQKENI. The CDR3 covers 14 residues. The V and J ends lost 5 bases and 8 bases respectively, with 13 bases between them. In DNA, the CDR3 is TGTGCCAGCTCAAACAGCCAGTTGGATTCACCCCTCCACTTT. Its translation is CASSNSQLDSPLHF. Looking up the rest from reference TRBV18 and TRBJ1-6 gives the full variable domain: NAGVMQNPRHLVRRRGQEARLRCSPMKGHSHVYWYRQLPEEGLKFMVYLQKENIIDESGMPKERFSAEFPKEGPSILRIQQVVRGDSAAYFCASSNSQLDSPLHFGNGTRLTVT.

The CDR3 DNA is TGTGCCAGCAGCTATGAAAGGGGGCAGGGAAACATTCAGTACTTC. Its translation: CASSYERGQGNIQYF. The chain couples TRBV11-2 to TRBJ2-4; TRBD1 matches at 7 bases. The CDR3 has 15 residues. Unmatched junction bases numbered 9, after V lost 4 bases and J lost 6 bases. Germline CDR1 reads SGHAT; CDR2 reads FQNNGV.

V is TRBV19 and J is TRBJ2-4; D is perhaps TRBD2 (6 bases). V gave up 1 base and J gave up 0 bases, with 16 bases separating them. Germline CDR1 and CDR2: LNHDA and SQIVND (reference sequence). CDR3 length equals 18 residues. Here the CDR3 reads CASSIGGSGALAKNIQYF. CDR3 coding DNA: TGTGCCAGTAGTATAGGGGGTAGCGGAGCGCTAGCCAAAAACATTCAGTACTTC.

This chain uses TRBV7-8 with TRBJ2-7; weak D call: TRBD1 (6 bases). Germline V gives CDR1 SGHVS, CDR2 FQNEAQ. CDR3 length equals 14 residues. Trimming cost V 5 bases and J 2 bases, with 13 bases left between them. CDR3: CASSTRTETYEQYF. The CDR3 nucleotides read TGTGCCAGCAGCACCCGGACAGAGACCTACGAGCAGTACTTC.

The chain carries TRBV10-3 and TRBJ2-1, with 11 bases aligning to TRBD2. From germline, CDR1 is ENHRY and CDR2 SYGVKD. V lost 8 bases and J lost 4; bases outside the gene matches: 4. The CDR3 sequence is 14 residues long. In DNA, the CDR3 is TGTGCCATCTCCGGGACTAGCGGTTACAATGAGCAGTTCTTC. It encodes CAISGTSGYNEQFF.

The genes are TRBV18 and TRBJ1-3; 7 bases line up with TRBD1. With 0 bases clipped from V and 3 bases from J, the junction kept 5 bases outside the gene matches. The CDR3 has 16 residues. Germline CDR1 reads KGHSH; CDR2 reads LQKENI. The CDR3 reads CASSPPKGQLGNTIYF. Written as DNA, the CDR3 is TGTGCCAGCTCACCACCGAAGGGACAGCTTGGAAACACCATATATTTT.

The sample holds a few counts of this clone. The chain is built from TRBV6-5 and TRBJ1-1, with 7 nucleotides matching TRBD1. CDR3 length: 15 residues. The V and J ends lost 10 bases and 0 bases, in that order; junction bases with no gene match: 11. Germline-derived CDR1 and CDR2 are MNHEY and SVGAGI. The CDR3 DNA reads TGTGCCACCATCTGGGGACAGAACATGAACACTGAAGCTTTCTTT. This codes for CATIWGQNMNTEAFF.

This chain uses TRBV10-3 with TRBJ2-7, with 9 bases aligning to TRBD1. Germline V CDR1 and CDR2: ENHRY, SYGVKD. V was clipped by 3 bases and J by 4 bases; unmatched bases: 7. This CDR3 is 15 amino acids long. The DNA for the CDR3 is TGTGCCATCAGTGATTCCGGGACAGGGCTTTACGAGCAGTACGTC. It specifies CAISDSGTGLYEQYV.

This chain connects TRBV28 to TRBJ2-7; 9 bases line up with TRBD1. The germline V gene has CDR1 MDHEN and CDR2 SYDVKM. The CDR3 consists of 14 residues. J gave up 4 bases and V 6 bases, and 7 bases lay outside the gene matches. The CDR3 sequence: CASRITGGKYEQYF. The CDR3 region has the DNA TGTGCCAGCAGGATAACAGGGGGCAAATACGAGCAGTACTTC.

This chain connects TRBV4-1 to TRBJ2-2; 8 bases fit TRBD1. The germline CDR1 and CDR2 sequences are MGHRA and YSYEKL. This CDR3 is 16 amino acids long. V gave up 1 base and J gave up 5 bases; unmatched junction bases: 6. CDR3 in DNA: TGCGCCAGCAGCCAAGTAGGCAGGGGGCTTACCGGGGAGCTGTTTTTT. Protein product: CASSQVGRGLTGELFF.